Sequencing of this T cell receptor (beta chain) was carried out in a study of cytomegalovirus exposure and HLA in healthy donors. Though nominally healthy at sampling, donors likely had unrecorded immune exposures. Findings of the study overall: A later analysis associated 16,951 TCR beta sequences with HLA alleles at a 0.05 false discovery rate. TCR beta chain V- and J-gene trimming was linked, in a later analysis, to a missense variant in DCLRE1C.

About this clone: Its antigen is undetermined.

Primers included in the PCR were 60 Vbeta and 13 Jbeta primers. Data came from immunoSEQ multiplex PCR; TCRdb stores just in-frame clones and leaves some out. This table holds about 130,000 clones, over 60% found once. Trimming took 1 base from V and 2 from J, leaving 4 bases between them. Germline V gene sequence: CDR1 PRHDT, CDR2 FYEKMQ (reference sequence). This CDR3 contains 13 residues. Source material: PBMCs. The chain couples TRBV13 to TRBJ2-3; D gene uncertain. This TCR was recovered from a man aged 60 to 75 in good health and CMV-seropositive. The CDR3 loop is CASSLDYTDTQYF. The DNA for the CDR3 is TGTGCCAGCAGCTTAGACTACACAGATACGCAGTATTTT.